The rows below give T cell receptor beta chains drawn from one sample of a study of T-cell memory formation after mild COVID-19. Each CDR3 protein gets one entry after TCRdb re-called the 5' RACE reads with MiXCR. This table holds around 250,000 distinct CDR3 sequences, 15% to 20% found once. The sequenced sample was PBMCs or a T cell subset sorted from them (not recorded which). These receptors originate from a man younger than 35 who had mild COVID-19 (a few samples of this study predate the infection). Cell type and time point are not known. The CDR3 runs from the conserved cysteine through the conserved F or W. Fields, in order: J gene, V gene, CDR3 protein.

j_gene: TRBJ1-2
v_gene: TRBV29-1
CDR3aa: CSVTTVYGYTF

j_gene: TRBJ1-6
v_gene: TRBV6-1
CDR3aa: CASSSTWQMNSPLHF

j_gene: TRBJ1-2
v_gene: TRBV7-2
CDR3aa: CASSSGQRSYGYTF

j_gene: TRBJ1-5
v_gene: TRBV11-2
CDR3aa: CASSRDRDSNQPQHF

j_gene: TRBJ2-3
v_gene: TRBV9
CDR3aa: CASSALTSSTDTQYF

j_gene: TRBJ2-1
v_gene: TRBV7-2
CDR3aa: CASSLGVGQFF

j_gene: TRBJ2-1
v_gene: TRBV9
CDR3aa: CASSQDPGSYNEQFF

j_gene: TRBJ1-6
v_gene: TRBV7-2
CDR3aa: CASSGQLDSPLHF

j_gene: TRBJ1-1
v_gene: TRBV5-1
CDR3aa: CASSLAGGRDTEAFF

j_gene: TRBJ2-7
v_gene: TRBV18
CDR3aa: CASSPRGVSYEQYF

j_gene: TRBJ1-5
v_gene: TRBV18
CDR3aa: CASSSGFIGDQPQHF

j_gene: TRBJ2-5
v_gene: TRBV5-6
CDR3aa: CASSLGPRETQYF

j_gene: TRBJ1-2
v_gene: TRBV7-2
CDR3aa: CASSPRDGATYGYTF

j_gene: TRBJ1-1
v_gene: TRBV4-1
CDR3aa: CASSQPFKGNRGTKGTEAFF

j_gene: TRBJ2-3
v_gene: TRBV29-1
CDR3aa: CSAKPGQGDTDTQYF

j_gene: TRBJ2-3
v_gene: TRBV11-2
CDR3aa: CASSYRDRGSADTQYF

j_gene: TRBJ2-2
v_gene: TRBV2
CDR3aa: CASRTGTVITGELFF

j_gene: TRBJ2-6
v_gene: TRBV6-5
CDR3aa: CASRLSMRGTGANVLTF

j_gene: TRBJ2-3
v_gene: TRBV5-1
CDR3aa: CASSLRSRADTQYF

j_gene: TRBJ2-3
v_gene: TRBV27
CDR3aa: CASSSYSEDTQYF

j_gene: TRBJ2-1
v_gene: TRBV5-1
CDR3aa: CASSWGTGINEQFF

j_gene: TRBJ2-7
v_gene: TRBV24-1
CDR3aa: CATSASTVFDEQYF

j_gene: TRBJ1-2
v_gene: TRBV3-1
CDR3aa: CASSPRPSNYGYTF

j_gene: TRBJ2-6
v_gene: TRBV11-3
CDR3aa: CASSQDRPNGANVLTF

j_gene: TRBJ1-3
v_gene: TRBV4-1
CDR3aa: CASSQGRAGASGNTIYF

j_gene: TRBJ2-1
v_gene: TRBV5-1
CDR3aa: CASSEVPGVDEQFF

j_gene: TRBJ1-1
v_gene: TRBV7-2
CDR3aa: CASSLPGTGDTEAFF

j_gene: TRBJ2-1
v_gene: TRBV27
CDR3aa: CASSPSPAGGFNEQFF

j_gene: TRBJ2-7
v_gene: TRBV12-3/TRBV12-4
CDR3aa: CASSLLEYRGEQYF

j_gene: TRBJ2-3
v_gene: TRBV5-1
CDR3aa: CASSTSLAGVTDTQYF

j_gene: TRBJ1-1
v_gene: TRBV20-1
CDR3aa: CSASYGRRRERHTEAFF

j_gene: TRBJ2-3
v_gene: TRBV6-5
CDR3aa: CASSYTAPGGFTDTQYF

j_gene: TRBJ1-1
v_gene: TRBV4-2
CDR3aa: CASSQEGDGAFF

j_gene: TRBJ2-5
v_gene: TRBV20-1
CDR3aa: CSARVAGAQETQYF

j_gene: TRBJ2-2
v_gene: TRBV4-2
CDR3aa: CASSQEGSTGELFF

j_gene: TRBJ2-7
v_gene: TRBV11-2
CDR3aa: CASSSSRLGAYEQYF

j_gene: TRBJ1-2
v_gene: TRBV12-3/TRBV12-4
CDR3aa: CASSFSSFGYTF

j_gene: TRBJ1-1
v_gene: TRBV5-6
CDR3aa: CASSIRRASQGTEAFF

j_gene: TRBJ2-5
v_gene: TRBV18
CDR3aa: CASSRLVSETQYF

j_gene: TRBJ2-5
v_gene: TRBV6-5
CDR3aa: CASSYSDLGGETQYF

j_gene: TRBJ1-2
v_gene: TRBV3-1
CDR3aa: CASSQGNFNYGYTF

j_gene: TRBJ2-7
v_gene: TRBV7-2
CDR3aa: CASSWGSYEQYF

j_gene: TRBJ2-5
v_gene: TRBV7-2
CDR3aa: CASSSGGAGETQYF

j_gene: TRBJ2-5
v_gene: TRBV3-1
CDR3aa: CASSQGAGQGSETQYF

j_gene: TRBJ1-3
v_gene: TRBV10-1
CDR3aa: CASRRGDPIYF

j_gene: TRBJ2-1
v_gene: TRBV7-2
CDR3aa: CASSLVAGRKDEQFF

j_gene: TRBJ2-4
v_gene: TRBV24-1
CDR3aa: CATSDPRTGKNIQYF

j_gene: TRBJ2-1
v_gene: TRBV7-9
CDR3aa: CASSLGRGVAGNEQFF

j_gene: TRBJ2-6
v_gene: TRBV7-3
CDR3aa: CASSLAGGLTGANVLTF

j_gene: TRBJ2-5
v_gene: TRBV20-1
CDR3aa: CSAGPSGGPQETQYF

j_gene: TRBJ1-4
v_gene: TRBV5-1
CDR3aa: CASSPNLQAESEKLFF